The 29 T cell receptor beta chains below all came from one sample that was sequenced in a study of graft-versus-host responses after intestinal transplantation. Clones were sequenced by immunoSEQ multiplex PCR, and TCRdb holds only the in-frame ones, with some missing. The data hold about 31,000 clones, with roughly 83% observed a single time. Antigen specificity for these receptors is unknown. Here the sequenced sample was unstimulated CD8+ T cells sorted from spleen or lymph node cells, taken before intestinal transplant. The receptors shown here come from a human donor who received an intestinal transplant.

The chain has TRBV9 and TRBJ2-7, with 8 bases that match TRBD1. V gave up 0 bases and J gave up 6 bases; unmatched junction bases: 8. CDR1 and CDR2 (germline): SGDLS, YYNGEE. The CDR3 loop spans 15 amino acids. The CDR3, as DNA: TGTGCCAGCAGCGTAGGAACAGGGGGGCTTGGCGAGCAGTACTTC. It is translated as CASSVGTGGLGEQYF.

This chain uses TRBV10-2 with TRBJ2-2; D gene uncertain. This CDR3 has 13 residues. The germline gives CDR1 WSHSY, CDR2 SAAADI. Trimming left V 2 bases short and J 5 bases short, with 6 bases between. The CDR3 spells CASSERRTGELFF. The CDR3 DNA reads as TGCGCCAGCAGTGAGCGGCGGACCGGGGAGCTGTTTTTT.

CDR3 in amino acids: CASSLVPGRGAEQYF. CDR3 nucleotides: TGCGCCAGCAGCTTGGTGCCCGGCAGGGGGGCCGAGCAGTACTTC. This chain uses TRBV5-1 with TRBJ2-7, with a possible D match to TRBD1 (7 bases). Germline-derived CDR1 and CDR2 are SGHRS and YFSETQ. V lost 0 bases and J 6 bases, leaving 16 bases between the germline ends. The CDR3 consists of 15 residues.

The chain couples TRBV10-3 to TRBJ2-1; 9 positions match TRBD1. The germline CDR1 and CDR2 sequences are ENHRY and SYGVKD. After removal of 0 bases from V and 4 bases from J, the junction contained 4 bases not matched to a gene. The CDR3 contains 16 residues. CDR3 bases: TGTGCCATCAGTGAGTCACAGGGACAGGGATACAATGAGCAGTTCTTC. This translates into CAISESQGQGYNEQFF.

V gene TRBV11-2 combines with J gene TRBJ2-7, with 7 bases lining up with TRBD1. Trimming at V came to 5 bases and at J to 1 base, leaving 17 bases not matched to a gene. CDR1 is SGHAT and CDR2 is FQNNGV in the germline V gene. This CDR3 is built from 18 residues. CDR3 in amino acids: CASSPYGEHRGASYEQYF. The CDR3 DNA reads TGTGCCAGCAGCCCGTACGGGGAGCACAGGGGTGCTTCCTACGAGCAGTACTTC.

The chain couples TRBV28 to TRBJ1-5, with unresolved D. This CDR3 has 15 amino acids. The germline V gene encodes CDR1 MDHEN and CDR2 SYDVKM. Trimming took off 5 bases at V and 0 bases at J, with 11 bases between the two ends. Here the CDR3 reads CASSLNSYSNQPQHF. The DNA of the CDR3 is TGTGCCAGCAGTCTGAACAGTTATAGCAATCAGCCCCAGCATTTT.

Here the CDR3 DNA reads TGTGCCAGCAGGGACATAGGGAGGGTCGGGGAGCTGTTTTTT. Protein product: CASRDIGRVGELFF. The gene calls are TRBV27 and TRBJ2-2, with 7 bases identical to TRBD2. Looked up from germline, CDR1 is MNHEY and CDR2 is SMNVEV (reference sequence). With 6 bases clipped from V and 7 bases from J, the junction kept 8 bases outside the gene matches. The CDR3 is 14 residues long.

The V gene is TRBV28, the J gene TRBJ2-2, with TRBD2 as a possible D gene (6 bases). Germline-derived CDR1 and CDR2 are MDHEN and SYDVKM. The CDR3 has 15 residues. V was cut by 5 bases and J by 6 bases, with 16 bases left in between. The chain's CDR3 is CASSLTAGRSGELFF. CDR3 bases: TGTGCCAGCAGTCTTACCGCCGGGAGATCCGGGGAGCTGTTTTTT.

This clone was seen a handful of times. The rearrangement uses TRBV5-1 and TRBJ2-7, with TRBD2 matching 11 bases. Trimming at V came to 0 bases and at J to 6 bases, leaving 5 bases not matched to a gene. CDR1 is SGHRS and CDR2 is YFSETQ in the germline V gene. This CDR3 contains 15 residues. Here the CDR3 reads CASSLELAGVPEQYF. CDR3 bases: TGCGCCAGCAGCTTGGAACTAGCGGGAGTCCCCGAGCAGTACTTC.

This clone has a handful of counts. The rearrangement joins TRBV28 to TRBJ2-3; D is uncertain. V was pared by 3 bases and J by 2 bases, with 9 bases between. Germline V gives CDR1 MDHEN, CDR2 SYDVKM. The CDR3 is 14 residues long. The CDR3 DNA follows: TGTGCCAGCAGTTTGTTACCAGACACAGATACGCAGTATTTT. Translated: CASSLLPDTDTQYF. Full variable domain (outside the CDR3, taken from reference TRBV28 and TRBJ2-3): DVKVTQSSRYLVKRTGEKVFLECVQDMDHENMFWYRQDPGLGLRLIYFSYDVKMKEKGDIPEGYSVSREKKERFSLILESASTNQTSMYLCASSLLPDTDTQYFGPGTRLTVL.

This clone was detected only once. This rearrangement joins TRBV7-8 to TRBJ1-4; TRBD1 is a possible D gene (5 bases). CDR3 size: 15 residues. CDR1 is SGHVS and CDR2 is FQNEAQ in the germline V gene. The ends were cut back, 5 bases at V and 2 bases at J, with 12 bases in the middle. The CDR3 loop is CASSQEGITNEKLFF. The CDR3 bases are TGTGCCAGCAGCCAGGAGGGGATCACTAATGAAAAACTGTTTTTT.

The chain links TRBV4-1 to TRBJ2-7; 12 bases fit TRBD1. There are 16 residues in the CDR3. The germline V gene has CDR1 MGHRA and CDR2 YSYEKL. V lost 4 bases, J lost 5 bases, and 9 bases stayed unmatched. CDR3 protein: CASSRAPGTGGDEQYF. CDR3 sequence (DNA): TGCGCCAGCAGCCGGGCCCCCGGGACAGGGGGCGACGAGCAGTACTTC.

This clone was picked up a small number of times. This CDR3 is CASSQQGYEQYF. The CDR3 nucleotides are TGTGCCAGCAGTCAACAGGGCTACGAGCAGTACTTC. The chain combines TRBV6-5 with TRBJ2-7; the D gene is possibly TRBD1 (6 bases). The CDR3 contains 12 residues. V lost 5 bases to trimming and J lost 3 bases, with 8 bases between them. CDR1 and CDR2 (germline): MNHEY, SVGAGI.

The V call is TRBV7-9, the J call TRBJ1-1, with D tentatively TRBD1 (6 bases). The germline V gene encodes CDR1 SEHNR and CDR2 FQNEAQ (reference sequence). V was shortened by 5 bases and J by 6 bases, with 16 bases between the two germline ends. CDR3 length equals 14 residues. CDR3 sequence: CASSVPGQNSEAFF. CDR3 DNA sequence: TGTGCCAGCAGCGTTCCGGGACAAAATTCTGAAGCTTTCTTT.

This clone was detected a few times. The genes are TRBV7-6 and TRBJ2-5; 8 positions match TRBD1. Trimming removed 3 bases from V and 5 bases from J; junction bases left unmatched: 8. Germline V gives CDR1 SGHVS, CDR2 FNYEAQ. The CDR3 length is 15 residues. Written as DNA, the CDR3 is TGTGCCAGCAGCTTCGGGGACAGGCGTGAGGAGACCCAGTACTTC. Translation gives CASSFGDRREETQYF.

The table lists this clone with a few counts. The rearrangement uses TRBV6-5 and TRBJ1-6; D may be TRBD1 (5 bases). The CDR3 loop spans 15 amino acids. Germline V lookup: CDR1 MNHEY, CDR2 SVGAGI. Trimming stripped 2 bases from V and 10 bases from J, with 15 bases between. CDR3 sequence reads: CASSYLAGQGSPLHF. Written as DNA, the CDR3 is TGTGCCAGCAGTTACCTTGCAGGGCAAGGATCACCCCTCCACTTT.

V and J are TRBV13 and TRBJ2-5; 7 positions agree with TRBD2. Germline V gives CDR1 PRHDT, CDR2 FYEKMQ (reference sequence). V shed 5 bases, J shed 5 bases, and the junction held 8 bases outside the gene matches. The CDR3 length is 14 residues. CDR3 sequence (DNA): TGTGCCAGCAGCCTGGACTACGGGAGGGAGACCCAGTACTTC. It yields the protein CASSLDYGRETQYF.

J is TRBJ2-2 and V is TRBV30, with D possibly TRBD1 on 6 matching bases. The length of the CDR3 is 13 residues. Deletions cut 5 bases from V and 3 bases from J, with 10 bases between. Germline loops: CDR1 GTSNPN, CDR2 SVGIG (reference sequence). CDR3 region: CAWGRGDTGELFF. As DNA, the CDR3 is TGTGCCTGGGGCAGGGGAGACACCGGGGAGCTGTTTTTT.

The rearrangement joins TRBV10-2 to TRBJ2-5; the match to TRBD2 covers 7 bases. The V gene end was trimmed by 0 bases and the J gene end by 2 bases; junction bases not matched to a gene: 3. The CDR3 covers 15 residues. CDR1 is WSHSY, CDR2 SAAADI, per germline. CDR3 region: CASSESGRGQETQYF. The CDR3 region has the DNA TGCGCCAGCAGTGAGTCGGGGAGGGGTCAAGAGACCCAGTACTTC.

V gene TRBV7-3 combines with J gene TRBJ2-3, with 7 bases that match TRBD2. Germline V gives CDR1 SGHTA, CDR2 FQGTGA. J gave up 3 bases and V 2 bases, and 11 bases lay outside the gene matches. The length of the CDR3 is 17 residues. The CDR3 DNA sequence: TGTGCCAGCAGCTTAGGGACTTCGGCGGGAGCAACAGATACGCAGTATTTT. It translates to CASSLGTSAGATDTQYF.

The chain combines TRBV2 with TRBJ1-3; maybe TRBD1 (5 bases). The V gene lost 7 bases and the J gene lost 0 bases, with 7 bases spanning the gap. This CDR3 spans 13 amino acids. Germline V gives CDR1 SNHLY, CDR2 FYNNEI. The CDR3 DNA reads as TGTGCCAGCACGGACACCTCTGGAAACACCATATATTTT. Its translation is CASTDTSGNTIYF. Variable domain in full (rest from reference TRBV2 and TRBJ1-3): EPEVTQTPSHQVTQMGQEVILRCVPISNHLYFYWYRQILGQKVEFLVSFYNNEISEKSEIFDDQFSVERPDGSNFTLKIRSTKLEDSAMYFCASTDTSGNTIYFGEGSWLTVV.

Concerning this clone: At one end, the junction sequence differs from germline, possibly due to a read error. The gene calls are TRBV28 and TRBJ2-1, with a tentative D call TRBD2 (6 bases). CDR3 length: 15 amino acids. Germline V gene lookup returns CDR1 MDHEN and CDR2 SYDVKM. The CDR3 DNA reads TGTGCTAGCAGTTCCCGGGGGAGTCTGAACAATGAGCAGTTCTTC. Translated, it gives CASSSRGSLNNEQFF.

This chain uses TRBV5-6 with TRBJ2-7; 11 nucleotides line up with TRBD2. The CDR3 runs to 17 residues. V gave up 0 bases and J gave up 1 base; unmatched junction bases: 6. The germline CDR1 and CDR2 sequences are SGHDT and YYEEEE. CDR3: CASSLGGTSGVSYEQYF. CDR3 nucleotide sequence: TGTGCCAGCAGCTTGGGGGGGACTAGCGGCGTATCCTACGAGCAGTACTTC.

This chain connects TRBV2 to TRBJ2-7; D not certain. The V end was cut by 0 bases, the J end by 2 bases, with 8 bases between. Germline CDR1 SNHLY, CDR2 FYNNEI. The length of the CDR3 is 14 residues. The CDR3: CASSEALTTYEQYF. For the CDR3, the DNA is TGTGCCAGCAGTGAAGCGCTTACTACCTACGAGCAGTACTTC.

This clone is a singleton in its sample. The J gene is TRBJ2-5, the V gene TRBV28, with TRBD2 as a possible D gene (5 bases). V was clipped by 8 bases and J by 1 base, with 17 bases between them. This CDR3 has 15 residues. Germline loops: CDR1 MDHEN, CDR2 SYDVKM. CDR3 sequence (DNA): TGTGCCAGCCAAAACCCCCGGGGATTCCAAGAGACCCAGTACTTC. Its translation is CASQNPRGFQETQYF.

The chain combines TRBV25-1 with TRBJ1-5; TRBD1 matches 7 bases. V shed 3 bases, J shed 9 bases, and the junction held 2 bases outside the gene matches. Germline-derived CDR1 and CDR2 are MGHDK and SYGVNS. The CDR3 consists of 12 residues. The CDR3 here is CASSEGQWPQHF. The CDR3 DNA reads TGTGCCAGCAGTGAGGGACAGTGGCCCCAGCATTTT.

This chain uses TRBV11-2 with TRBJ2-7; TRBD1 agrees at 8 bases. J was trimmed by 3 bases and V by 6 bases; bases with no gene match: 4. Germline V lookup: CDR1 SGHAT, CDR2 FQNNGV. The CDR3 is made up of 13 amino acids. CDR3 region: CASSWDRRYEQYF. DNA for the CDR3: TGTGCCAGCAGTTGGGACAGGCGCTACGAGCAGTACTTC.

The chain employs TRBV4-1 and TRBJ2-7, with D possibly being TRBD1 (6 bases). CDR1 MGHRA and CDR2 YSYEKL come from the germline V gene. The CDR3 covers 15 residues. Between the trimmed V and J ends, which lost 0 bases and 1 base, there was a span of 10 bases. CDR3 DNA: TGCGCCAGCAGCCAAGACAGGGGCCTTTCCTACGAGCAGTACTTC. Residues: CASSQDRGLSYEQYF.

V and J are TRBV27 and TRBJ2-3, with 9 bases matching TRBD1. With 5 bases clipped from V and 4 bases from J, the junction kept 4 bases outside the gene matches. This CDR3 comprises 14 residues. CDR1 and CDR2 (germline): MNHEY, SMNVEV (reference sequence). The CDR3 protein is CASSPGTGPDTQYF. Here the CDR3 DNA reads TGTGCCAGCAGTCCAGGGACAGGGCCAGATACGCAGTATTTT.